This T cell receptor beta chain is drawn from a study of blood T cell repertoires in COVID-19. Study as a whole: Researchers got acute and convalescent COVID-19 samples from the United States, Italy and Spain. PBMCs, B-cell-depleted T cells, or T cells were the source of the cDNA or gDNA that made up the material.

The authors' processing: By means of reference gene primer amplification, nucleated cell counts were estimated. Some clones are missing from TCRdb's copy, which holds only in-frame ones; the method was immunoSEQ multiplex PCR. V, J and clone size were drawn from that table, and D and trimming were deduced from the DNA. The repertoire holds roughly 250,000 clones, with 80% to 90% as singletons. The material sequenced was peripheral blood. This clonotype was obtained from a woman aged 50 to 60 with acute or convalescent COVID-19.

CDR3 sequence: CASSLEVIRVDEKLFF. The CDR3 DNA follows: TGCGCCAGCAGCTTGGAAGTCATCCGAGTGGATGAAAAACTGTTTTTT. V is TRBV5-1 and J is TRBJ1-4; D gene uncertain. Trimming removed 0 bases from V and 6 bases from J, with 15 bases in between. The CDR3 length is 16 residues. The V gene's germline CDR1 is SGHRS and CDR2 YFSETQ. The full variable domain, its missing parts supplied by reference TRBV5-1 and TRBJ1-4, is KAGVTQTPRYLIKTRGQQVTLSCSPISGHRSVSWYQQTPGQGLQFLFEYFSETQRNKGNFPGRFSGRQFSNSRSEMNVSTLELGDSALYLCASSLEVIRVDEKLFFGSGTQLSVL.